This T cell receptor beta chain was profiled in a study of immune cell composition in non-small cell lung cancer. Whole-study results and caveats: Dominant in vivo tumour-associated clones were not shown to share tumour-reactive sequences. Adenocarcinomas with higher top tumour-associated clone frequency had more reactive TILs.

Losses at the gene ends were 4 bases for V and 4 bases for J; bases not matched to a gene: 8. The CDR3 runs 15 residues. CDR1 is SGHTA and CDR2 is FQGNSA in the germline V gene. Some clones are missing from TCRdb's copy, which holds only in-frame ones; the method was immunoSEQ multiplex PCR. The sample includes over 15,000 clones, more than 60% seen only once; the top ten take 9% to 10%. Normal lung was taken at the farthest possible site, at least 3 cm from tumour. Details on this clone: Its antigen is unidentified.

These data also formed part of another study, on CD4 T cells in lung cancer. That report notes: Donors, mostly former smokers, were 60 to 69 at blood donation. Some patients had received nivolumab or pembrolizumab before giving blood.

The receptor was derived from a human donor with non-small cell lung cancer. The rearrangement joins TRBV7-2 to TRBJ2-5, with TRBD1 matching over 8 bases. Sequenced sample: non-adjacent lung tissue. The CDR3 loop is CASSYRQGMGETQYF. The CDR3 DNA follows: TGTGCCAGCAGCTACAGACAGGGGATGGGAGAGACCCAGTACTTC. Full variable domain (missing parts from reference TRBV7-2 and TRBJ2-5): GAGVSQSPSNKVTEKGKDVELRCDPISGHTALYWYRQSLGQGLEFLIYFQGNSAPDKSGLPSDRFSAERTGGSVSTLTIQRTQQEDSAVYLCASSYRQGMGETQYFGPGTRLLVL.